The rows below give T cell receptor beta chains drawn from one sample of a study of T cell responses to AZD1222 COVID-19 vaccine. Profiled with immunoSEQ multiplex PCR; TCRdb holds only in-frame clones, not every one. In the table there are approximately 140,000 clones, about 90% of which are singletons. Sequencing used peripheral blood, obtained 28 days after the second AZD1222 dose. Every receptor here comes from an adult who received the AZD1222 COVID-19 vaccine. Both conserved end residues are part of each CDR3. D genes are given only for firm matches. Part of the rows lack a size; the others show once, few, many or a class for expanded clones.

D gene	V gene	J gene	clone size	CDR3 protein	CDR3 DNA
NA	TRBV19	TRBJ2-7	NA	CAKEGGGYEQYF	TGTGCCAAAGAGGGAGGTGGCTACGAGCAGTACTTC
TRBD1	TRBV7-9	TRBJ1-4	NA	CASSLDGTVGEKLFF	TGTGCCAGCAGCTTAGATGGGACAGTGGGTGAAAAACTGTTTTTT
NA	TRBV19	TRBJ2-1	NA	CASKPSVGSYNEQFF	TGTGCCTCCAAACCCTCAGTAGGCTCCTACAATGAGCAGTTCTTC
NA	TRBV7-2	TRBJ1-2	NA	CASSSTPEGLRYTF	TGTGCCAGCAGCAGTACCCCTGAGGGGCTGCGGTACACCTTC
TRBD1	TRBV19	TRBJ2-5	NA	CASSTGGGLETETQYF	TGTGCCAGTAGTACAGGGGGTGGTCTTGAGACGGAGACCCAGTACTTC
NA	TRBV29-1	TRBJ1-1	many	CSTHNDMNTEAFF	TGCAGCACTCATAACGATATGAACACTGAAGCTTTCTTT
NA	TRBV11-3	TRBJ2-5	NA	CASSLDGDGETQYF	TGTGCCAGCAGCTTAGACGGGGACGGGGAGACCCAGTACTTC
TRBD1	TRBV9	TRBJ1-2	NA	CASSEGTGRHYGYTF	TGTGCCAGCAGCGAGGGGACAGGGAGGCACTATGGCTACACCTTC
NA	TRBV30	TRBJ2-1	NA	CAWSVLVPGSSYNEQFF	TGTGCCTGGAGTGTATTGGTCCCGGGGAGTTCCTACAATGAGCAGTTCTTC
NA	TRBV6-5	TRBJ1-4	NA	CASSYSNREGEKLFF	TGTGCCAGCAGTTACTCGAACAGAGAAGGTGAAAAACTGTTTTTT
TRBD1	TRBV7-9	TRBJ2-7	NA	CASTPFQGAKVGPRYEQYF	TGTGCCAGCACCCCATTCCAGGGGGCGAAGGTCGGCCCCCGCTACGAGCAGTACTTC
NA	TRBV19	TRBJ1-5	NA	CASRQTGSNQPQHF	TGTGCCAGTAGGCAAACAGGGAGCAATCAGCCCCAGCATTTT
TRBD2	TRBV7-3	TRBJ2-5	NA	CASSRQTSGRSETQYF	TGTGCCAGCAGCCGACAGACTAGCGGGAGATCTGAGACCCAGTACTTC
TRBD2	TRBV30	TRBJ2-5	NA	CAWSATSGGRETQYF	TGTGCCTGGAGCGCCACTAGCGGGGGGCGCGAGACCCAGTACTTC
TRBD2	TRBV19	TRBJ2-7	NA	CASRSGTSGAYEQYF	TGTGCCAGTAGGAGCGGGACTAGCGGAGCCTACGAGCAGTACTTC
NA	TRBV7-8	TRBJ2-5	few	CASRGAGETQYF	TGTGCCAGCAGGGGGGCCGGAGAGACCCAGTACTTC
NA	TRBV6-4	TRBJ1-4	NA	CASSDSGGFNEKLFF	TGTGCCAGCAGTGACTCGGGAGGATTCAATGAAAAACTGTTTTTT
NA	TRBV12-5	TRBJ1-3	NA	CASGPLGLFSGNTIYF	TGTGCTAGTGGTCCTCTCGGGCTTTTCTCTGGAAACACCATATATTTT
NA	TRBV7-2	TRBJ2-2	NA	CASSLSRDYTGELFF	TGTGCCAGCAGCTTATCCCGGGATTACACCGGGGAGCTGTTTTTT
NA	TRBV10-3	TRBJ2-7	NA	CAISESLDGYEQYF	TGTGCCATCAGTGAGTCCTTGGACGGCTACGAGCAGTACTTC
NA	TRBV2	TRBJ2-1	NA	CASSEAWGEQFF	TGTGCCAGCAGTGAAGCTTGGGGTGAGCAGTTCTTC
TRBD1	TRBV11-3	TRBJ1-1	NA	CASSLGQGSTEAFF	TGTGCCAGCAGCCTCGGACAGGGCAGCACTGAAGCTTTCTTT
NA	TRBV15	TRBJ2-3	NA	CATSRGNRGGRADTQYF	TGTGCCACCAGCAGAGGAAATAGGGGGGGCCGGGCAGATACGCAGTATTTT
NA	TRBV7-9	TRBJ1-5	NA	CASSLAGGSNQPQHF	TGTGCCAGCAGCTTAGCCGGCGGTAGCAATCAGCCCCAGCATTTT
NA	TRBV3-1/TRBV3-2	TRBJ2-2	NA	CASSPASTGELFF	TGTGCCAGCAGCCCTGCGAGTACCGGGGAGCTGTTTTTT
NA	TRBV5-1	TRBJ2-7	once	CASSLSGDEQYF	TGCGCCAGCAGCTTGTCCGGGGACGAGCAGTACTTC
NA	TRBV12-3/TRBV12-4	TRBJ2-7	NA	CASSLVVSYEQYF	TGTGCCAGCAGTTTGGTCGTAAGCTACGAGCAGTACTTC
NA	TRBV10-3	TRBJ1-2	NA	CAISEPFRISYGYTF	TGTGCCATCAGTGAGCCCTTTCGGATATCCTATGGCTACACCTTC
NA	TRBV9	TRBJ2-7	NA	CASSPSRATGAYEQYF	TGTGCCAGCAGTCCATCTCGGGCAACGGGAGCCTACGAGCAGTACTTC
NA	TRBV5-4	TRBJ1-2	NA	CASRLRGEGSGYTF	TGTGCCAGCAGGCTCCGGGGAGAGGGCTCTGGCTACACCTTC
NA	TRBV18	TRBJ2-7	NA	CASSPRRTVYEQYF	TGTGCCAGCTCACCACGCAGAACAGTCTACGAGCAGTACTTC
TRBD2	TRBV13	TRBJ2-3	few	CASSLGRASGGTTDTQYF	TGTGCCAGCAGCTTAGGTAGGGCTAGCGGGGGGACCACAGATACGCAGTATTTT
NA	TRBV27	TRBJ2-1	NA	CASSQGGVYNEQFF	TGTGCCAGCAGTCAAGGGGGAGTATACAATGAGCAGTTCTTC
TRBD1	TRBV3-1/TRBV3-2	TRBJ2-2	once	CASSQGTGANTGELFF	TGTGCCAGCAGCCAAGGGACAGGGGCGAACACCGGGGAGCTGTTTTTT